The 8 T cell receptor beta chains below all came from one sample that was sequenced in a study of blood T cell repertoires in COVID-19. TCRdb's table, derived via immunoSEQ multiplex PCR, lists solely in-frame clones and lacks some. Of 110,000 to 150,000 clones in the sample, around four fifths were seen once. Specimen: PBMCs or T cells enriched from blood (not recorded which). The receptors derive from a woman between 35 and 50 years old who had recovered from COVID-19.

This clone was seen once. The chain employs TRBV14 and TRBJ2-7; 9 positions agree with TRBD2. The CDR3 totals 14 residues. Trimming took 4 bases from V and 5 from J; bases not matched to a gene: 6. Germline values: CDR1 SGHDN, CDR2 FVKESK. CDR3 region: CASSLAGAPHEQYF. As DNA, the CDR3 is TGTGCCAGCAGCCTAGCGGGAGCCCCCCACGAGCAGTACTTC.

This chain joins TRBV7-9 and TRBJ2-5; 12 nucleotides line up with TRBD2. After removal of 1 base from V and 0 bases from J, the junction contained 3 bases not matched to a gene. This CDR3 is built from 17 residues. Germline values: CDR1 SEHNR, CDR2 FQNEAQ (reference sequence). CDR3 region: CASSLGLAGDDQETQYF. The CDR3 DNA reads TGTGCCAGCAGCTTAGGACTAGCGGGGGACGACCAAGAGACCCAGTACTTC.

V gene TRBV5-1 combines with J gene TRBJ2-7, with TRBD2 matching 7 bases. Germline CDR1 SGHRS, CDR2 YFSETQ. The CDR3 length is 13 residues. V lost 3 bases, J lost 0 bases, and 0 bases stayed unmatched. CDR3 bases: TGCGCCAGCAGCTGGGACTACTCCTACGAGCAGTACTTC. Amino acids: CASSWDYSYEQYF.

The chain combines TRBV23-1 with TRBJ2-1; 11 bases fit TRBD2. TRBV23-1 qualifies as an ORF whose function is uncertain. With 2 bases clipped from V and 2 bases from J, the junction kept 20 bases outside the gene matches. This CDR3 region has 22 residues. In DNA, the CDR3 is TGCGCCAGCAGTCAAACCCCCGCGGCGTATCCGGGGACTAGCGGAGCCTACAATGAGCAGTTCTTC. As protein: CASSQTPAAYPGTSGAYNEQFF.

The V gene is TRBV9, the J gene TRBJ2-3, with TRBD2 as a possible D gene (6 bases). The CDR3 contains 16 residues. V dropped 0 bases and J dropped 0 bases, with 11 bases sitting between them. The germline gives CDR1 SGDLS, CDR2 YYNGEE. CDR3 DNA sequence: TGTGCCAGCAGCGTAGGGCACGGGGGAAGCACAGATACGCAGTATTTT. This gives the protein CASSVGHGGSTDTQYF.

The CDR3 sequence is CASSVGTSRTDTQYF. The CDR3 bases are TGTGCCAGCAGCGTAGGGACTAGTCGCACAGATACGCAGTATTTT. V is TRBV9 and J is TRBJ2-3; 7 bases line up with TRBD2. In germline, CDR1 is SGDLS, CDR2 YYNGEE. CDR3 size: 15 residues. With 0 bases clipped from V and 1 base from J, the junction kept 2 bases outside the gene matches.

The chain links TRBV30 to TRBJ2-5, with a possible D match to TRBD1 (5 bases). The CDR3 contains 13 residues. The V end lost 1 base, the J end lost 2 bases, and 8 bases lay between the germline ends. The germline gives CDR1 GTSNPN, CDR2 SVGIG (reference sequence). The CDR3 sequence: CAWSGGHQETQYF. The CDR3 DNA reads TGTGCCTGGAGTGGCGGACATCAAGAGACCCAGTACTTC.

The rearrangement joins TRBV3-1 (or the pseudogene TRBV3-2) to TRBJ1-1; D is undetermined. Germline V gene lookup returns CDR1 LGHDT and CDR2 YNNKEL (reference sequence). The CDR3 length is 14 residues. V was clipped by 2 bases and J by 5 bases, with 12 bases between them. The CDR3 DNA follows: TGTGCCAGCAGCCAACAAGATAGGAGGACTGAAGCTTTCTTT. This sequence encodes CASSQQDRRTEAFF.